This T cell receptor (beta chain) originates from a study of blood T cell repertoires in COVID-19. Across the study: Specimens from acute and convalescent COVID-19 originated in the United States, Italy and Spain. Sample material is recorded as cDNA or gDNA derived from T cells, B-cell-depleted T cells, or PBMCs.

This clone was seen only once. As processed by the authors: The authors estimated nucleated cell counts from reference gene primer amplification. Produced via immunoSEQ multiplex PCR; TCRdb's table is partial and in-frame only. That table gives V, J and clone size, and the DNA gave D and trimming. The sample gives 100,000 to 150,000 clones, 86% of which show up once; approximately 7.9% is in the top ten. CDR1 is SQVTM, CDR2 ANQGSEA, per germline. The CDR3 consists of 14 residues. V was pared by 5 bases and J by 7 bases, with 20 bases between. The TCR comes from a man aged 65 to 79 who had recovered from COVID-19. This chain joins TRBV29-1 and TRBJ1-2, with D tentatively TRBD1 (5 bases). Material: peripheral blood. DNA for the CDR3: TGCAGCGTTTACGCATGGGGCCCGGGGGGTGGCTACACCTTC. As protein: CSVYAWGPGGGYTF. Variable domain in full (rest from reference TRBV29-1 and TRBJ1-2): SAVISQKPSRDICQRGTSLTIQCQVDSQVTMMFWYRQQPGQSLTLIATANQGSEATYESGFVIDKFPISRPNLTFSTLTVSNMSPEDSSIYLCSVYAWGPGGGYTFGSGTRLTVV.